This T cell receptor beta chain was identified in a study of blood T cell repertoires in COVID-19. Data came from immunoSEQ multiplex PCR; TCRdb stores just in-frame clones and leaves some out. The sample comprises over 85,000 clones, about 89% of which are singletons, and more than 0.95% rests with the top ten. Per the germline V gene, CDR1 is WSHSY and CDR2 is SAAADI. This CDR3 region has 11 residues. The ends were cut back, 7 bases at V and 10 bases at J, with 13 bases in the middle. The J gene is TRBJ1-1, the V gene TRBV10-2; D gene ambiguous. The sequence came from a human donor in a cohort sampled during active COVID-19. The specimen was peripheral blood. The CDR3: CASKNNLIAFF. The CDR3 region has the DNA TGCGCCAGCAAAAACAATTTGATAGCTTTCTTT.